This entry concerns a single T cell receptor beta chain. Other DNA sequences within the sample encode an identical CDR3. V shed 0 bases, J shed 2 bases, and the junction held 4 bases outside the gene matches. CDR3 length: 15 residues. CDR1 is GTSNPN, CDR2 SVGIG, per germline (reference sequence). PCR primers comprised 60 Vbeta and 13 Jbeta primers. TCRdb's copy holds only in-frame clones and misses some; the assay was immunoSEQ multiplex PCR. Its listing shows roughly 120,000 clones. This entry is derived from a study of cytomegalovirus exposure and HLA in healthy donors. This rearrangement joins TRBV30 to TRBJ2-3, with TRBD2 matching over 8 bases. The sequence came from a man in his late teens or twenties in good health and CMV-seronegative. Sequencing used PBMCs. CDR3 nucleotide sequence: TGTGCCTGGAGTGTAACTAGCGGACACACAGATACGCAGTATTTT. Its protein is CAWSVTSGHTDTQYF.